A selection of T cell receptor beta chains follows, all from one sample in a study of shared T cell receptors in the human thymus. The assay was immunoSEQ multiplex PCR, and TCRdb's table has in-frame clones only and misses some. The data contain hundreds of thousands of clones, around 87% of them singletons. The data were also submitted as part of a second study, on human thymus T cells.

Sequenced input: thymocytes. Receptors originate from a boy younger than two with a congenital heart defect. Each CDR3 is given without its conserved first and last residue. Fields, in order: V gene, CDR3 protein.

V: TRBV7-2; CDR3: ASTQFIYYGYT
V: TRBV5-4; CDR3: AGGGLNEQF
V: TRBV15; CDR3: ATSRDQQGRGYT
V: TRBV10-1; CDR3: ASSAGRESTDTQY
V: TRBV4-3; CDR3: ASSRDFGGRGNEQF
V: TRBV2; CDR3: ASSEPARGQGRLHGYT
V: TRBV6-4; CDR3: ASRARTGGVGGYT
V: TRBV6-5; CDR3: ASSYGTRSYEQY
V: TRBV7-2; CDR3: ASSLSVLAGETQY
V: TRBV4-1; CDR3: ASSPPNRRNTEAF
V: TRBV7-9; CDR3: ASSLGLRGHNEQF
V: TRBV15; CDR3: ATSPGDPEAF
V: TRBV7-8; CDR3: ASSLGPGSEAF
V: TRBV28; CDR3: ASSPHLGPSGGETQY
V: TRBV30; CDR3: AWRPGTARKETQY
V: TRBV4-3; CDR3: ASSHGEGSEAF
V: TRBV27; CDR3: ASRAGGPYEQY
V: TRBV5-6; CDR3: ASSLKWTEYTGELF
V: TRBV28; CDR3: ASSLCFGGGSYNEQF
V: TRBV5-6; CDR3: ASSLPRDRESRARGYT
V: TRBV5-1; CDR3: ASSAGPEAF
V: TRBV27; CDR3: ASSLQTGGAYEQY
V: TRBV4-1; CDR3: ASSQEAGDGYT
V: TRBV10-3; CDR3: AISEWRVGEQY
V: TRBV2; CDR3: ASSVVRAGGTATNEKLF
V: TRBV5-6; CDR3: ASRQGESGNTIY
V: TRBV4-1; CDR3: ASSQAGTANEKLF
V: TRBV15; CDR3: ATSRDLTGRYGYT
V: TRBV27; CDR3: ASKRERNNEQF
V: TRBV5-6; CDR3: ASSYLRVSGANVLT
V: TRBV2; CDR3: ASMRGHSYEQY
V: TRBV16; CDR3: ASSQTSTWDGYT
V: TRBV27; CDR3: ASRFVRSGSTDTQY
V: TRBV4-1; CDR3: ASSPNRESGQPQH
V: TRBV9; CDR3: ASSVSVSNYGYT
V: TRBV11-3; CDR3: ASSRTAPIAGSSTDTQY
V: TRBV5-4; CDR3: ASSQAAGWEQF
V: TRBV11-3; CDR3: ASSLRLGTLNTGELF
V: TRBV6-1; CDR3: ASRKDRPNSPLH
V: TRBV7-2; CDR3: ASSSGLAGGLYITDTQY
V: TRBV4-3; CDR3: ASSQANEGLSEAF
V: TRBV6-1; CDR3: ASTCGRSTGELF
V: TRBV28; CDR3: ASSSARHRESTDTQY
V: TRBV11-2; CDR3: ASSLVSAGGGHEQF
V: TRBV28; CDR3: ASSSGTSGSWETQY
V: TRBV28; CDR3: ASSRLGEGGY
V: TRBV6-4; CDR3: ASSDSAGGLTDTQY
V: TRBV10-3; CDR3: AINPSGGNEQF
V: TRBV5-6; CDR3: ASSLPSLTLTDTQY
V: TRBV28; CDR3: ASRIPPGQGALSNQPQH
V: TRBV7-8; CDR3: ASSLIWSREQETQY
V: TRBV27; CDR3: ASSLGRIYEQY
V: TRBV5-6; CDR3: ASSLARVSGANVLT
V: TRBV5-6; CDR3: ASSFPGLAGVTGELF
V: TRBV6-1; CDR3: ASSEKDGRCDNEQF
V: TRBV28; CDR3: ASSVDWADTQY
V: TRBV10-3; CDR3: AISNHPRELGSDTQY